A single T cell receptor (beta chain) is shown here with its context. Per the study methods: Estimates of nucleated cell counts were drawn from the amplification of reference gene primers. The protocol was immunoSEQ multiplex PCR, while the TCRdb copy is restricted to in-frame clones and leaves out a portion. V and J calls and clone size follow that table, whereas D and trimming were derived from the DNA. Among 95,000 to 150,000 clones listed, 86% were seen once. Germline V CDR1 and CDR2: MGHRA, YSYEKL. V shed 4 bases and J 0 bases; nucleotides not matched to a gene: 4. The CDR3 covers 15 residues. These data are taken from a study of blood T cell repertoires in COVID-19. Study-wide background: Acute and convalescent COVID-19 specimens originated in the United States, Italy and Spain. Nucleic acid was either cDNA or gDNA, and it came from T cells, B-cell-depleted T cells, or PBMCs.

This sequence was found in a human donor in a cohort sampled during active COVID-19. The specimen sequenced was peripheral blood. The V call is TRBV4-1, the J call TRBJ2-7; 9 bases line up with TRBD1. The CDR3 DNA follows: TGCGCCAGCAGCCCGGGACAGGGTCCCTCCTACGAGCAGTACTTC. Translation gives CASSPGQGPSYEQYF.